Sequencing of this T cell receptor (beta chain) was carried out in a study of blood T cells in healthy people across ages. Study in general: Roughly one uniquely barcoded beta molecule per two T cells was captured.

V shed 0 bases, J shed 7 bases, and the junction held 15 bases outside the gene matches. The CDR3 is 18 residues long. Per the germline V gene, CDR1 is SGDLS and CDR2 is YYNGEE. The use of a sample-barcoded 5' primer and a J-beta primer mix characterized a second PCR of roughly 6 to 11 cycles. Tagging of each cDNA molecule was performed by a template-switch adaptor with 12 random nucleotides. TCRdb recomputed calls from the 5' RACE reads with MiXCR, one row per CDR3 protein. The data contain fewer than 900,000 distinct CDR3 sequences, around 49% of them singletons. This sequence originates from a woman in her sixties or seventies in good health. The sample was blood. This chain uses TRBV9 with TRBJ2-1; 8 bases align to TRBD2. CDR3: CASSVAGTIGRAGNEQFF. The CDR3 coding sequence is TGTGCCAGCAGCGTAGCGGGGACAATCGGGAGGGCGGGAAATGAGCAGTTCTTC.